These T cell receptor beta chains were read from a single sample in a study of molecular identifiers for immune sequencing clone quantification. TCRdb ran MiXCR on the PCR reads and lists one entry per CDR3 protein. Of some 70,000 distinct CDR3 sequences detected, around 18% appear once; the ten largest clones hold 1.5%. Material: naive CD8+ T cells from blood, with Jurkat cell RNA spiked in. The receptors shown here come from a human donor in good health. Some libraries in this study had Jurkat cell RNA spiked in. CDR3s include the opening cysteine and the closing phenylalanine or tryptophan. The order of the fields is J gene, clone size, V gene, CDR3 length, D gene, CDR3 protein, CDR3 DNA. A D gene is named only where the DNA matches it firmly. A clone size is listed for some rows: how often the clone was seen (once, few, many), or a class if it is expanded.

TRBJ2-1	many	TRBV19	14	.	CASSIRDPYNEQFF	TGTGCCAGTAGTATCAGGGACCCCTACAATGAGCAGTTCTTC
TRBJ2-7	.	TRBV11-2	14	TRBD2	CASSLVGLAYEQYF	TGTGCCAGCAGCCTAGTGGGACTAGCGTACGAGCAGTACTTC
TRBJ2-7	.	TRBV6-5	16	.	CASSYSVGQRPYEQYF	TGTGCCAGCAGTTACTCTGTAGGGCAGAGACCCTACGAGCAGTACTTC
TRBJ2-7	many	TRBV4-1	13	.	CASSPGHTYEQYF	TGCGCCAGCAGCCCAGGCCACACGTACGAGCAGTACTTC
TRBJ2-1	many	TRBV7-8	13	.	CASSYGGYNEQFF	TGTGCCAGCAGCTACGGCGGCTACAATGAGCAGTTCTTC
TRBJ2-4	.	TRBV6-6	18	TRBD2	CASSYSNGGSDSKNIQYF	TGTGCCAGCAGTTACTCGAATGGCGGGAGCGATTCCAAAAACATTCAGTACTTC
TRBJ2-3	many	TRBV9	15	TRBD2	CASSTLSLAGGTQYF	TGTGCCAGCAGCACCTTATCGCTAGCGGGAGGTACGCAGTATTTT
TRBJ1-1	many	TRBV7-9	17	TRBD1	CASSLARTGWLKTEAFF	TGTGCCAGCAGCTTAGCCAGGACAGGGTGGTTGAAAACTGAAGCTTTCTTT
TRBJ1-5	many	TRBV4-1	13	.	CASSQVGDQPQHF	TGCGCCAGCAGCCAAGTAGGGGATCAGCCCCAGCATTTT
TRBJ2-1	few	TRBV27	11	.	CASSYGHEQFF	TGTGCCAGCAGTTACGGGCATGAGCAGTTCTTC
TRBJ2-7	many	TRBV27	15	TRBD2	CASSNYGGDAYEQYF	TGTGCCAGCAGCAACTACGGGGGGGATGCCTACGAGCAGTACTTC
TRBJ2-7	many	TRBV6-5	14	TRBD2	CASSYSGTSGEQYF	TGTGCCAGCAGTTACTCGGGGACTAGCGGCGAGCAGTACTTC
TRBJ2-1	many	TRBV10-3	14	TRBD2	CAITGLASYNEQFF	TGTGCCATCACAGGACTAGCGTCCTACAATGAGCAGTTCTTC
TRBJ1-2	many	TRBV5-6	14	.	CASSLKQVNYGYTF	TGTGCCAGCAGCTTGAAACAAGTAAACTATGGCTACACCTTC
TRBJ1-4	.	TRBV4-1	14	.	CASSQREKKEKLFF	TGCGCCAGCAGCCAAAGAGAAAAAAAGGAAAAACTGTTTTTT
TRBJ2-7	many	TRBV23-1	14	.	CASSTGLAKHEQYF	TGCGCCAGCAGTACGGGACTCGCCAAGCACGAGCAGTACTTC
TRBJ2-1	many	TRBV20-1	15	TRBD2	CSARDPGLSYNEQFF	TGCAGTGCTAGAGATCCGGGACTATCTTACAATGAGCAGTTCTTC